This T cell receptor (beta chain) was recorded in a study of cytomegalovirus exposure and HLA in healthy donors (dated by TCRdb to 2015 to 2018). Some background on the complete study: The 650 to 750 repertoires of the first cohort and the 120 or so validation repertoires were produced on the same platform, according to a later analysis. The study aimed to test whether cataloging public T cell receptors could reveal signatures of past pathogen exposure. Along with the 666-subject first cohort, a separate validation cohort of approximately 110 different subjects was used. High-throughput TCR immunosequencing, statistical association of individual TCRs with disease status, and machine learning were combined to predict cytomegalovirus infection status. Summary of the overall study and its limitations: A later analysis had no HLA typing for the validation cohort, so co-occurrence there was scored across all 110 or so repertoires. Of the cluster scores, 90% to 95% were above 0 in a later analysis, which found that TCRs clustered in the first cohort also tended to co-occur in the roughly 130 validation repertoires. Across donors, most TCR sequences were observed very rarely, whereas some public TCRs were present in many individuals. The authors suggested that the approach could potentially be extended to other disease states and immunological phenotypes. In both the original and validation cohorts, the classifier was reported to diagnose cytomegalovirus status with high specificity and sensitivity. The study listed 150 to 200 TCR beta chains as associated with cytomegalovirus. In vitro tests confirmed that a few of the cytomegalovirus-associated TCR beta chains recognize cytomegalovirus antigens.

Trimming leaves V shorter by 4 bases and J shorter by 0 bases, with the junction holding 16 bases beyond the gene matches. The CDR3 starts with the cysteine, ends with the phenylalanine, and has 19 residues. Solely the CDR3 DNA is kept, with 57 bases framed from the first base. CDR1 and CDR2 were assigned from the germline V gene as MDHEN and SYDVKM. Of note for this clone: The specificity of this receptor is unknown. The input lacks base qualities; no much larger clone sits a single base away.

The donors were included in the validation cohort of approximately 130 subjects, a group kept apart from the approximately 650-subject first cohort. Library preparation was by the immunoSEQ multiplex PCR assay. Regarding the original processing steps: A statistical classification framework was built for diagnosing cytomegalovirus status from the catalog of TCR beta chain sequences. In TCRdb, the immuneACCESS table is reduced to in-frame sequences with V and J assigned. These tables do not hold every clone; where another copy was compared, an unresolved V gene accounts for under half, and the others remain unexplained. The V and J calls and the clone size are those of that table, but D and trimming were determined from the DNA. Recorded for this sample are roughly 250,000 clones; around 90% of them occurred a single time. Together, the top ten hold 0.35% to 0.45% of the sample.

The sequence was obtained from a woman aged 18-29 years in good health and CMV-seronegative. The V gene is TRBV28 and the J gene is TRBJ2-3; the central 7 bases match TRBD1. The sequencing sample was made of PBMCs. This receptor carries the CDR3 CASSSPGTDLKFSTDTQYF. The DNA is TGTGCCAGCAGTTCCCCAGGGACAGATCTTAAATTTAGCACAGATACGCAGTATTTT.